The 5 T cell receptor beta chains in this list originate from one sample, sequenced in a study of technical replicates of blood from a few donors. Clones were read by immunoSEQ multiplex PCR, and TCRdb kept only the in-frame ones, dropping some. Among 70,000 to 85,000 clones listed, 92% were seen once. Material for sequencing was T cells isolated from PBMCs. The source is a human donor in good health.

V and J are TRBV5-1 and TRBJ2-3; D may be TRBD1 (6 bases). CDR1 SGHRS and CDR2 YFSETQ come from the germline V gene. V gave up 2 bases and J gave up 0 bases, with 16 bases separating them. The CDR3 loop spans 17 amino acids. The CDR3: CASSLQGFSSSTDTQYF. DNA for the CDR3: TGCGCCAGCAGCTTACAGGGTTTCAGTTCTAGCACAGATACGCAGTATTTT.

The genes are TRBV21-1 and TRBJ1-4; TRBD1, the table's D call, was not compared with the DNA. TRBV21-1 corresponds to a pseudogene. The CDR3 runs to 15 residues. The CDR3 DNA sequence: TGTGCCAGCAGCCCCCAGGGGCCACTTTTGAAAAAACTGTTTTTT. Translated, it gives CASSPQGPLLKKLFF.

V and J are TRBV7-8 and TRBJ2-3; 12 positions match TRBD2. Losses at the gene ends were 0 bases for V and 1 base for J; bases not matched to a gene: 8. This CDR3 has 19 residues. Germline loops: CDR1 SGHVS, CDR2 FQNEAQ. The DNA for the CDR3 is TGTGCCAGCAGCTTAGCGGGACTCAGGACTAGCGGGGGCACAGATACGCAGTATTTT. Encoded protein: CASSLAGLRTSGGTDTQYF. Full variable domain (outside the CDR3, taken from reference TRBV7-8 and TRBJ2-3): GAGVSQSPRYKVAKRGQDVALRCDPISGHVSLFWYQQALGQGPEFLTYFQNEAQLDKSGLPSDRFFAERPEGSVSTLKIQRTQQEDSAVYLCASSLAGLRTSGGTDTQYFGPGTRLTVL.

This chain links TRBV9 with TRBJ2-1; 8 nucleotides align to TRBD2. CDR1 and CDR2 (germline): SGDLS, YYNGEE. The V segment lost 2 bases and the J segment 10 bases; nucleotides outside the gene matches: 14. There are 16 residues in the CDR3. The CDR3 sequence: CASSVPAGTSIREQFF. DNA for the CDR3: TGTGCCAGCAGCGTCCCGGCCGGGACTAGTATCAGGGAGCAGTTCTTC.

The V gene is TRBV7-4, the J gene TRBJ1-4; D may be TRBD1 (5 bases). Trimming cost V 5 bases and J 3 bases, with 19 bases left between them. The CDR3 contains 17 residues. The germline CDR1 and CDR2 sequences are SGHVT and SQSDAQ. The DNA of the CDR3 is TGTGCCAGCAGCCCGCCGGGCTTACAGGCGGCTAATGAAAAACTGTTTTTT. It yields the protein CASSPPGLQAANEKLFF. Full variable domain (remainder filled in from reference TRBV7-4 and TRBJ1-4): GAGVSQSPRYKVAKRGRDVALRCDSISGHVTLYWYRQTLGQGSEVLTYSQSDAQRDKSGRPSGRFSAERPERSVSTLKIQRTEQGDSAVYLCASSPPGLQAANEKLFFGSGTQLSVL.